What follows are 10 T cell receptor beta chains derived from one specimen sequenced in a study of T cells in Graves' hyperthyroidism and ophthalmopathy. Authors of the study amplified TCR beta CDR3 regions from RNA transcripts. The TCR CDR3 first-round RT-PCR relied on the HTBI primer set. TCRdb reanalysed the multiplex PCR reads using MiXCR and keeps one entry per CDR3 protein. Among hundreds of thousands of distinct CDR3 sequences listed, approximately 20% were seen once. Sequencing input: blood. These receptors all come from a man aged 35-49 years with Graves' ophthalmopathy.

DNA for the CDR3: TGTGCCAGCAGTTTCGCCGGGACAGCGAACACTGAAGCTTTCTTT. It specifies CASSFAGTANTEAFF. The gene calls are TRBV27 and TRBJ1-1; 7 nucleotides align to TRBD1. Unmatched junction bases numbered 5, after V lost 3 bases and J lost 1 base. CDR1 MNHEY and CDR2 SMNVEV come from the germline V gene (reference sequence). This CDR3 has 15 residues.

In this sample, this clonotype turned up many times. The chain uses TRBV27 and TRBJ2-1; D unclear. Germline CDR1 reads MNHEY; CDR2 reads SMNVEV (reference sequence). Trimming removed 5 bases at V and 7 bases at J, with 12 bases between. The length of the CDR3 is 13 residues. This chain's CDR3 is CASSRTPGNEQFF. CDR3 bases: TGTGCCAGCAGTCGGACCCCTGGGAATGAGCAGTTCTTC.

This chain connects TRBV19 to TRBJ2-1; possibly TRBD1 or TRBD2 for D (5 bases each). CDR1 is LNHDA and CDR2 is SQIVND in the germline V gene (reference sequence). V was shortened by 7 bases and J by 7 bases, with 20 bases between the two germline ends. This CDR3 is 15 amino acids long. In nucleotides, the CDR3 is TGTGCCAGTAATGGGGGAGCCCTTAAAGGGAATGAGCAGTTCTTC. This gives the protein CASNGGALKGNEQFF.

This clonotype has more than one count but fewer than ten. This chain's CDR3 is CASSLGVRYEQYF. The CDR3 DNA is TGTGCCAGCAGCCTCGGGGTCCGCTACGAGCAGTACTTC. This chain uses TRBV6-1 with TRBJ2-7; D is perhaps TRBD2 (5 bases). The CDR3 spans 13 residues. V was clipped by 6 bases and J by 3 bases, with 12 bases between them. Germline CDR1 and CDR2: MNHNS and SASEGT.

Comment on this clonotype: The CDR3 does not end in the conserved phenylalanine or tryptophan, so this is likely a read error. This sequence joins TRBV7-8 and TRBJ2-7; tentatively, D is TRBD2 (5 bases). CDR1 and CDR2 (germline): SGHVS, FQNEAQ. Trimming cost V 3 bases and J 1 base, with 10 bases left between them. This CDR3 has 14 residues. The CDR3 here is CASSFAGLSYEQYS. The DNA for the CDR3 is TGTGCCAGCAGCTTTGCAGGACTTTCCTACGAGCAGTACTCC.

This clonotype turned up a few times. The chain has TRBV19 and TRBJ2-5; tentatively, D is TRBD2 (7 bases). This CDR3 has 15 amino acids. In germline, CDR1 is LNHDA, CDR2 SQIVND (reference sequence). V lost 8 bases, J lost 0 bases, and 16 bases lay in between. The DNA for the CDR3 is TGTGCCAGTGGGACACTAGCGCCGTACCAAGAGACCCAGTACTTC. It yields the protein CASGTLAPYQETQYF. The whole variable domain, remainder taken from reference TRBV19 and TRBJ2-5, is DGGITQSPKYLFRKEGQNVTLSCEQNLNHDAMYWYRQDPGQGLRLIYYSQIVNDFQKGDIAEGYSVSREKKESFPLTVTSAQKNPTAFYLCASGTLAPYQETQYFGPGTRLLVL.

This clonotype was seen only a few times. The V gene is TRBV27, the J gene TRBJ2-5; D may be TRBD2 (6 bases). From germline, CDR1 is MNHEY and CDR2 SMNVEV (reference sequence). The V and J ends lost 2 bases and 7 bases respectively, with 14 bases between them. The CDR3 covers 14 residues. CDR3 in amino acids: CASSLGGASGTQYF. As DNA, the CDR3 is TGTGCCAGCAGTTTAGGCGGGGCCTCGGGGACCCAGTACTTC.

This clonotype was seen a handful of times. J is TRBJ2-3 and V is TRBV12-3 or TRBV12-4; D gene uncertain. The CDR3 spans 15 residues. V was shortened by 2 bases and J by 2 bases, with 11 bases between the two germline ends. The CDR3 sequence: CASSLLGKYTDTQYF. Written as DNA, the CDR3 is TGTGCCAGCAGTTTATTGGGAAAATACACAGATACGCAGTATTTT.

This clonotype came up many times. V is TRBV11-2 and J is TRBJ2-1, with no clear D. The V end lost 5 bases, the J end lost 6 bases, and 17 bases lay between the germline ends. The CDR3 covers 15 residues. Germline CDR1 SGHAT, CDR2 FQNNGV. The CDR3 nucleotides read TGTGCCAGCAGCCCCTACCAGAAGCCTACCAATGAGCAGTTCTTC. Protein product: CASSPYQKPTNEQFF.

In this sample, this clonotype turned up a few times. The chain joins TRBV14 to TRBJ1-3, with unresolved D. Trimming took 4 bases from V and 9 from J, leaving 10 bases between them. The CDR3 totals 12 residues. Germline-derived CDR1 and CDR2 are SGHDN and FVKESK. CDR3 nucleotides: TGTGCCAGCAGCCCTTCGTGGAGCACCATATATTTT. Amino acid sequence: CASSPSWSTIYF.